This is a list of T cell receptor beta chains from one sample in a study of T cells expressing NK-cell markers. TCRdb re-called the 5' RACE reads, yielding one record per CDR3 amino acid sequence without DNA. The table lists around 470,000 distinct CDR3 sequences, with roughly 1.4% in the top ten. The sequencing input was blood T cells: a sorted CD56 or NKG2C T cell subset, CD4+ or CD8+ T cells, or bulk PBMC T cells (not recorded which). The receptors come from a woman aged 45 to 65 in good health. The CDR3 runs from the conserved cysteine through the conserved F or W.

>TRBV5-1|TRBJ1-1
CASSWGQAGVLTEAFF
>TRBV2|TRBJ2-4
CASKTGRSYKNIQYF
>TRBV29-1|TRBJ1-4
CSVLGDGEKLFF
>TRBV10-3|TRBJ2-1
CATRGKLEQFF
>TRBV6-5|TRBJ2-3
CASSPKKSTDTQYF
>TRBV4-1|TRBJ2-6
CASSLQSILSGANVLTF
>TRBV14|TRBJ2-7
CASSRTRYYEQYF
>TRBV28|TRBJ1-6
CASSLRRSGSSPLHF
>TRBV20-1|TRBJ2-1
CSARGARYNEQFF
>TRBV12-3/TRBV12-4|TRBJ1-2
CASSLIDYGYTF
>TRBV19|TRBJ2-1
CASRYSPSGPYNEQFF
>TRBV24-1|TRBJ2-1
CATSEGGFSYNEQFF
>TRBV7-9|TRBJ2-7
CASSRLGYEQYF
>TRBV27|TRBJ1-6
CASSWSDSPLHF
>TRBV4-2|TRBJ2-4
CASSQEGNIQYF
>TRBV5-4|TRBJ1-1
CASSLEPMNTEAFF
>TRBV5-5|TRBJ2-1
CASSFTGTGMINEQFF
>TRBV6-1|TRBJ1-5
CASSRSGTANQPQHF
>TRBV29-1|TRBJ2-2
CSASPGGGANTGELFF
>TRBV6-5|TRBJ2-7
CASRRTGGNEQYF
>TRBV29-1|TRBJ1-1
CSGRQGVNTEAFF
>TRBV9|TRBJ2-2
CASSVEWFNTGELFF
>TRBV15|TRBJ2-2
CATSITRGGTGELFF
>TRBV7-6|TRBJ2-2
CASSQGRWRGTGELFF
>TRBV7-8|TRBJ2-1
CASSLDQTSRQLNEQFF
>TRBV5-1|TRBJ2-3
CASSLRIADTQYF
>TRBV5-1|TRBJ2-3
CASSLPGTGSTDTQYF
>TRBV29-1|TRBJ2-2
CSVSSLGQGTGELFF
>TRBV4-1|TRBJ1-1
CASSQEGLGAEAFF
>TRBV4-1|TRBJ2-2
CASSRPGQGAGRPNTGELFF
>TRBV7-9|TRBJ2-3
CASGIQDTQYF
>TRBV2|TRBJ2-2
CASSPDSFRANTGELFF
>TRBV2|TRBJ2-1
CASSPGLAGAREFF
>TRBV27|TRBJ2-2
CASSWGLKHTGELFF
>TRBV7-9|TRBJ2-1
CASSLLAGGVGEQFF
>TRBV2|TRBJ1-5
CASTGQGLNQPQHF
>TRBV10-3|TRBJ2-1
CAISENRGQQFF
>TRBV14|TRBJ2-2
CASSPNPTGTGELFF
>TRBV7-9|TRBJ2-3
CASSFQGDTQYF
>TRBV11-3|TRBJ2-1
CASSSLSAGVGNEQFF
>TRBV4-1|TRBJ2-3
CASSHYLRDTQYF
>TRBV5-1|TRBJ2-5
CASRDRGQETQYF
>TRBV12-3/TRBV12-4|TRBJ2-3
CASSRTTGGTSGTDTQYF
>TRBV19|TRBJ1-5
CASSVTGDQPQHF
>TRBV6-5|TRBJ1-5
CASSYPGGRGPSNQPQHF
>TRBV7-9|TRBJ2-1
CASSLGGLHNEQFF
>TRBV7-8|TRBJ2-7
CASRGYNVNEQYF
>TRBV5-6|TRBJ2-3
CASSSGRPDGRADTQYF
>TRBV12-3/TRBV12-4|TRBJ2-1
CASSRLVEQFF